This TCR beta chain was sequenced for a study of technical replicates of blood from several donors. Measured with immunoSEQ multiplex PCR; TCRdb has only the in-frame clones, and not every one. The table lists over 85,000 clones, 90% to 96% of them singletons, with 0.36% in the top ten. Per germline, CDR1 MNHNS and CDR2 SASEGT. V lost 6 bases to trimming and J lost 6 bases; unmatched junction nucleotides: 8. This CDR3 is built from 14 residues. The sample consisted of T cells isolated from PBMCs. The sequence derives from a human donor in good health. The chain couples TRBV6-1 to TRBJ1-1, with TRBD1 identical over 9 bases. Here the CDR3 DNA reads TGTGCCAGCAGGGGGACAGGGTGGGACGCTGAAGCTTTCTTT. It codes for CASRGTGWDAEAFF.